The 30 T cell receptor beta chains in this list originate from one sample, sequenced in a study of OX40 agonist ivuxolimab in advanced cancers. Clones were read by immunoSEQ multiplex PCR, and TCRdb kept only the in-frame ones, dropping some. This repertoire shows about 77,000 clones, 85% to 95% found once; its top ten account for just over 20%. Sequencing used CD4+ or CD8+ T cells sorted from blood, obtained in a trial of the OX40 agonist ivuxolimab. These receptors came from an adult with an advanced solid tumor such as melanoma, head and neck, liver or kidney cancer.

CDR3 amino acids: CASSSRQTPYNEQFF. CDR3 in DNA: TGTGCCAGCAGTTCTCGACAGACTCCCTACAATGAGCAGTTCTTC. This sequence joins TRBV28 and TRBJ2-1; D may be TRBD1 (5 bases). Germline CDR1 and CDR2: MDHEN and SYDVKM. The CDR3 spans 15 residues. The V end lost 4 bases, the J end lost 2 bases, and 12 bases lay between the germline ends.

The chain links TRBV9 to TRBJ1-2, with 7 bases identical to TRBD1. Trimming cost V 4 bases and J 0 bases; bases outside gene matches: 9. Germline assignment: CDR1 SGDLS and CDR2 YYNGEE. The CDR3 runs 16 residues. The CDR3 loop reads CASSPVGGEANYGYTF. CDR3 sequence (DNA): TGTGCCAGCAGCCCCGTAGGGGGCGAAGCTAACTATGGCTACACCTTC. Combining the CDR3 with reference TRBV9 and TRBJ1-2 gives the whole variable domain DSGVTQTPKHLITATGQRVTLRCSPRSGDLSVYWYQQSLDQGLQFLIQYYNGEERAKGNILERFSAQQFPDLHSELNLSSLELGDSALYFCASSPVGGEANYGYTFGSGTRLTVV.

This CDR3 reads CASSHQGEQYEQYF. CDR3 in DNA: TGCGCCAGCAGCCATCAGGGGGAGCAATACGAGCAGTACTTC. V usage is TRBV4-1 and J usage is TRBJ2-7; TRBD1 matches 7 bases. The trim removed 3 bases at V and 4 bases at J, leaving 6 bases unmatched. The CDR3 runs 14 residues. Looked up from germline, CDR1 is MGHRA and CDR2 is YSYEKL.

There are a few counts of this clone. The chain is built from TRBV19 and TRBJ1-5; D is uncertain. The CDR3 runs to 12 residues. Germline CDR1 reads LNHDA; CDR2 reads SQIVND (reference sequence). V lost 5 bases, J lost 8 bases, and 10 bases lay in between. The CDR3, as DNA: TGTGCCAGTAGTCCCCAGGTTGAGCCCCAGCATTTT. It encodes CASSPQVEPQHF.

The chain links TRBV2 to TRBJ2-5; D might be TRBD2 (5 bases). The germline CDR1 and CDR2 sequences are SNHLY and FYNNEI. The germline V and J ends were trimmed by 7 bases and 7 bases, with 13 bases remaining between them. The CDR3 has 12 amino acids. The CDR3 is CASIDTSGTQYF. The DNA for the CDR3 is TGTGCCAGCATCGACACAAGCGGGACCCAGTACTTC.

This chain uses TRBV9 with TRBJ2-1; D is possibly TRBD2 (6 bases). Trimming took off 0 bases at V and 8 bases at J, with 15 bases between the two ends. CDR3 length: 15 amino acids. The germline gives CDR1 SGDLS, CDR2 YYNGEE. DNA for the CDR3: TGTGCCAGCAGCGTAGATGGGGGGTTTGAGGATGAGCAGTTCTTC. Its protein is CASSVDGGFEDEQFF.

The rearrangement joins TRBV13 to TRBJ1-3; D remains ambiguous. There are 15 residues in the CDR3. CDR1 and CDR2 from the germline V gene are PRHDT and FYEKMQ (reference sequence). V was pared by 3 bases and J by 2 bases, with 11 bases between. The CDR3 DNA sequence: TGTGCCAGCAGCTTGTGGGTCACGACTGGAAACACCATATATTTT. Its protein product is CASSLWVTTGNTIYF.

The chain employs TRBV27 and TRBJ2-7, with 7 bases matching TRBD2. The germline gives CDR1 MNHEY, CDR2 SMNVEV (reference sequence). V lost 2 bases to trimming and J lost 2 bases; unmatched junction nucleotides: 3. CDR3 length: 14 amino acids. The DNA for the CDR3 is TGTGCCAGCAGTTTAGGCGGGGGAACCTACGAGCAGTACTTC. Encoded protein: CASSLGGGTYEQYF.

The rearrangement links TRBV9 to TRBJ2-3; maybe TRBD2 (6 bases). Per the germline V gene, CDR1 is SGDLS and CDR2 is YYNGEE. The CDR3 totals 16 residues. V shed 1 base and J shed 0 bases, with 12 bases lying between them. As DNA, the CDR3 is TGTGCCAGCAGCGTACTGGCGGGGCGAAGCACAGATACGCAGTATTTT. Its protein product is CASSVLAGRSTDTQYF.

The chain uses TRBV10-3 and TRBJ2-2; no clear D. Trimming stripped 8 bases from V and 2 bases from J, with 9 bases between. Germline V gene lookup returns CDR1 ENHRY and CDR2 SYGVKD. The CDR3 totals 13 residues. This CDR3 reads CAISEVNTGELFF. The CDR3 bases are TGTGCCATCTCAGAGGTAAACACCGGGGAGCTGTTTTTT.

The J gene is TRBJ2-1, the V gene TRBV7-3, with 11 bases matching TRBD2. The germline V gene encodes CDR1 SGHTA and CDR2 FQGTGA. The CDR3 sequence is 15 residues long. V gave up 4 bases and J gave up 6 bases; unmatched junction bases: 5. CDR3: CASSSGGTSGNEQFF. The DNA for the CDR3 is TGTGCCAGCAGCTCCGGGGGGACTAGCGGCAATGAGCAGTTCTTC.

J is TRBJ2-7 and V is TRBV6-1, with a weak D call TRBD2 (6 bases). The CDR3 contains 16 residues. V dropped 4 bases and J dropped 3 bases, with 19 bases sitting between them. Germline V lookup: CDR1 MNHNS, CDR2 SASEGT. For the CDR3, the DNA is TGTGCCAGCAGTGCTGATGGAGGACTACCTTACTACGAGCAGTACTTC. Encoded protein: CASSADGGLPYYEQYF.

This rearrangement joins TRBV11-2 to TRBJ1-6, with unresolved D. Trimming stripped 0 bases from V and 10 bases from J, with 13 bases between. The CDR3 consists of 15 residues. Germline CDR1 and CDR2: SGHAT and FQNNGV. The CDR3 coding sequence is TGTGCCAGCAGCTTAGAAAGCGGCTACGGATCACCCCTCCACTTT. Its protein product is CASSLESGYGSPLHF.

The rearrangement joins TRBV7-9 to TRBJ2-3, with 9 positions matching TRBD2. The germline gives CDR1 SEHNR, CDR2 FQNEAQ (reference sequence). The V segment lost 6 bases and the J segment 6 bases; nucleotides outside the gene matches: 10. CDR3 length: 15 residues. Here the CDR3 reads CASRGQRGAADTQYF. The CDR3 DNA is TGTGCCAGCAGGGGACAGCGGGGGGCCGCGGATACGCAGTATTTT. The full variable domain, completed using reference TRBV7-9 and TRBJ2-3, is DTGVSQNPRHKITKRGQNVTFRCDPISEHNRLYWYRQTLGQGPEFLTYFQNEAQLEKSRLLSDRFSAERPKGSFSTLEIQRTEQGDSAMYLCASRGQRGAADTQYFGPGTRLTVL.

This clone was picked up a small number of times. The V call is TRBV7-9, the J call TRBJ1-1; 8 bases line up with TRBD1. This CDR3 contains 13 residues. The trim removed 5 bases at V and 8 bases at J, leaving 7 bases unmatched. Germline V lookup: CDR1 SEHNR, CDR2 FQNEAQ (reference sequence). The CDR3 spells CASSHGQGREAFF. The CDR3 DNA is TGTGCCAGCAGCCACGGACAGGGACGGGAAGCTTTCTTT.

This chain connects TRBV28 to TRBJ2-3; 8 nucleotides agree with TRBD2. J was trimmed by 4 bases and V by 11 bases; bases with no gene match: 8. This CDR3 has 13 residues. Germline assignment: CDR1 MDHEN and CDR2 SYDVKM. The CDR3 here is CAPAGGSPDTQYF. The CDR3 coding sequence is TGTGCCCCGGCGGGGGGATCACCAGATACGCAGTATTTT.

The chain employs TRBV7-8 and TRBJ1-2; 11 bases fit TRBD1. This CDR3 region has 16 residues. The J segment lost 3 bases and the V segment lost 4 bases, leaving 7 bases of the junction unmatched. The germline CDR1 and CDR2 sequences are SGHVS and FQNEAQ. The chain's CDR3 is CASSSPGQGAYYGYTF. CDR3 bases: TGTGCCAGCAGCTCCCCCGGACAGGGGGCCTACTATGGCTACACCTTC.

The chain has TRBV28 and TRBJ1-3; D might be TRBD1 (6 bases). The CDR3 is 16 residues long. Germline CDR1 MDHEN, CDR2 SYDVKM. V lost 7 bases and J 2 bases, leaving 18 bases between the germline ends. Written as DNA, the CDR3 is TGTGCCAGCAACCCTCCCCAGGAGGGGGCTGGAAACACCATATATTTT. Its protein product is CASNPPQEGAGNTIYF.

This chain joins TRBV19 and TRBJ2-6, with D unresolved. The CDR3 extends over 15 amino acids. Germline CDR1 reads LNHDA; CDR2 reads SQIVND (reference sequence). Trimming took 7 bases from V and 0 from J, leaving 10 bases between them. The CDR3 nucleotides read TGTGCCAGTACCGTGGTTGACTCTGGGGCCAACGTCCTGACTTTC. As protein: CASTVVDSGANVLTF.

V and J are TRBV5-1 and TRBJ2-7; tentative D call: TRBD2 (5 bases). V was cut by 4 bases and J by 2 bases, with 10 bases left in between. There are 13 residues in the CDR3. Germline V gives CDR1 SGHRS, CDR2 YFSETQ. CDR3 nucleotides: TGCGCCAGCAGCCCGAGGGTCCCCTACGAGCAGTACTTC. This codes for CASSPRVPYEQYF. The full variable domain, its missing parts supplied by reference TRBV5-1 and TRBJ2-7, is KAGVTQTPRYLIKTRGQQVTLSCSPISGHRSVSWYQQTPGQGLQFLFEYFSETQRNKGNFPGRFSGRQFSNSRSEMNVSTLELGDSALYLCASSPRVPYEQYFGPGTRLTVT.

The rearrangement links TRBV19 to TRBJ1-1, with D tentatively TRBD1 (6 bases). CDR3 length equals 14 residues. In germline, CDR1 is LNHDA, CDR2 SQIVND (reference sequence). Deletions cut 7 bases from V and 1 base from J, with 13 bases between. The CDR3 DNA follows: TGTGCCAGTACCTGGACAGCGGAGAACACTGAAGCTTTCTTT. Translating gives CASTWTAENTEAFF.

The chain uses TRBV7-6 and TRBJ2-3, with D possibly called TRBD1 or TRBD2 (6 bases each). Germline loops: CDR1 SGHVS, CDR2 FNYEAQ. This CDR3 comprises 14 residues. The V gene lost 4 bases and the J gene lost 5 bases, with 13 bases spanning the gap. This CDR3 is CASSWAGGRDTQYF. Written as DNA, the CDR3 is TGTGCCAGCAGCTGGGCTGGGGGGCGAGATACGCAGTATTTT. Together with reference TRBV7-6 and TRBJ2-3, the CDR3 gives the full variable domain: GAGVSQSPRYKVTKRGQDVALRCDPISGHVSLYWYRQALGQGPEFLTYFNYEAQQDKSGLPNDRFSAERPEGSISTLTIQRTEQRDSAMYRCASSWAGGRDTQYFGPGTRLTVL.

The V call is TRBV13, the J call TRBJ1-6; 9 bases map to TRBD1. The CDR3 extends over 16 amino acids. Germline V gives CDR1 PRHDT, CDR2 FYEKMQ (reference sequence). Trimming took 5 bases from V and 5 from J; bases not matched to a gene: 7. The CDR3 region is CASSLLRQGDNSPLHF. CDR3 DNA: TGTGCCAGCAGCCTCCTGCGACAGGGGGATAATTCACCCCTCCACTTT.

The V gene is TRBV4-1, the J gene TRBJ2-1, with a possible D match to TRBD1 (5 bases). The length of the CDR3 is 16 residues. V dropped 1 base and J dropped 3 bases, with 13 bases sitting between them. The V gene's germline CDR1 is MGHRA and CDR2 YSYEKL. Here the CDR3 DNA reads TGCGCCAGCAGCCAAGCCCGACAGCCCCTCTACAATGAGCAGTTCTTC. It encodes CASSQARQPLYNEQFF.

This sequence joins TRBV7-9 and TRBJ2-6; 10 positions match TRBD1. Looked up from germline, CDR1 is SEHNR and CDR2 is FQNEAQ (reference sequence). V shed 6 bases and J 0 bases; nucleotides not matched to a gene: 8. The CDR3 is 18 amino acids. CDR3 coding DNA: TGTGCCAGCAGATCCACCGGGACAGGGGACTCTGGGGCCAACGTCCTGACTTTC. Translation gives CASRSTGTGDSGANVLTF.

This rearrangement joins TRBV9 to TRBJ2-7; 10 nucleotides agree with TRBD1. Losses at the gene ends were 0 bases for V and 0 bases for J; bases not matched to a gene: 6. From germline, CDR1 is SGDLS and CDR2 YYNGEE. This CDR3 comprises 17 residues. CDR3 loop: CASSVARDRGNSYEQYF. The CDR3 DNA is TGTGCCAGCAGCGTAGCTCGGGACAGGGGTAACTCCTACGAGCAGTACTTC.

The rearrangement joins TRBV7-6 to TRBJ2-1; the D gene is possibly TRBD2 (5 bases). The CDR3 length is 13 residues. CDR1 is SGHVS, CDR2 FNYEAQ, per germline. Trimming cost V 7 bases and J 6 bases, with 13 bases left between them. Written as DNA, the CDR3 is TGTGCCAGCACCATGGACTTATCCAATGAGCAGTTCTTC. Protein: CASTMDLSNEQFF.

This clone was seen a single time. V gene TRBV2 combines with J gene TRBJ2-7; TRBD2 is a possible D gene (5 bases). V gave up 6 bases and J gave up 2 bases, with 11 bases separating them. This CDR3 region has 13 residues. Germline V gives CDR1 SNHLY, CDR2 FYNNEI. The CDR3 nucleotides read TGTGCCAGCAGCGAACGGAGGACCTACGAGCAGTACTTC. Protein sequence: CASSERRTYEQYF.

The chain uses TRBV29-1 and TRBJ2-7, with no clear D. This CDR3 spans 10 amino acids. Trimming left V 5 bases short and J 3 bases short, with 5 bases between. Germline CDR1 and CDR2: SQVTM and ANQGSEA. This CDR3 is CSVWNYEQYF. The CDR3, as DNA: TGCAGCGTTTGGAACTACGAGCAGTACTTC.

The chain is built from TRBV2 and TRBJ2-7; 7 nucleotides agree with TRBD1. This CDR3 region has 13 residues. Germline values: CDR1 SNHLY, CDR2 FYNNEI. The J segment lost 6 bases and the V segment lost 4 bases, leaving 6 bases of the junction unmatched. The CDR3 DNA sequence: TGTGCCAGCAGTGGTGGGACAGAAAGCGAGCAGTACTTC. Translated: CASSGGTESEQYF.